This T cell receptor (beta chain) is from a study of human T cells and chemical hapten exposure. Study at large: TCR yields differed between samples (mainly from small differences in pooled library volume).

Indicated time point: patch test 2, 6 weeks after DPC sensitization. As to treatment: therapeutic diphenylcyclopropenone sensitization with weekly scalp DPC. The CDR3 has 12 residues. The germline V gene has CDR1 KGHSH and CDR2 LQKENI. With 1 base removed from V and 10 bases from J, the gap between germline ends came to 10 bases. In the library, unique molecular identifiers were attached to individual cDNA molecules. TCRdb passed the RACE reads through MiXCR, listing each CDR3 protein once. This sample yields about 54,000 distinct CDR3 sequences, of which around 9.5% are seen a single time; under 2% belongs to the top ten. The table lists this clonotype with many counts. Its antigen is currently unknown. Whole-study findings and limits: The number of TCRs over 1 in 1000 frequency stayed unchanged after DPC. A positive correlation with patch test score was shown by PT1 expanded TCR counts.

This sequence joins TRBV18 and TRBJ2-5, with D possibly matching TRBD2 (5 bases). The input for sequencing was whole blood, taken in connection with sensitization to the hapten diphenylcyclopropenone (DPC). The TCR was taken from a woman aged 45-59 years with alopecia areata. Some clones in this sample may be carry-over from other donors' samples. The CDR3 DNA sequence: TGTGCCAGCTCACCACTACCCGGGGACCAGTACTTC. Translated: CASSPLPGDQYF.